This TCR beta chain stems from a study of blood T cell repertoires in COVID-19. Profiling relied on immunoSEQ multiplex PCR, and the TCRdb table lists in-frame clones only, not all of them. This table holds about 90,000 clones, around 87% found once. V was shortened by 1 base and J by 5 bases, with 21 bases between the two germline ends. This CDR3 has 16 residues. Germline V gene lookup returns CDR1 GTSNPN and CDR2 SVGIG (reference sequence). The chain has TRBV30 and TRBJ2-7; TRBD1 might be the D (7 bases). The receptor was derived from a human donor in a cohort sampled during active COVID-19. Sequenced sample: peripheral blood. The CDR3 nucleotides read TGTGCCTGGAGTGGGAGGGGGCGCGTAGGTTCCGACGAGCAGTACTTC. This codes for CAWSGRGRVGSDEQYF.